The 22 T cell receptor beta chains given below trace back to one sample, sequenced in a study of multiple sclerosis patients with progressive multifocal leukoencephalopathy. Indicated time point: before natalizumab initiation. TCRdb keeps only in-frame clones here, not all; method: immunoSEQ multiplex PCR. The table shows 25,000 to 35,000 clones, with 88% occurring only once. Sequencing was done on a sample of PBMCs. All receptors derive from a human donor with multiple sclerosis.

The V call is TRBV6-5, the J call TRBJ2-1; perhaps TRBD2 as D (5 bases). This CDR3 is 15 amino acids long. The V and J ends lost 2 bases and 1 base respectively, with 9 bases between them. The germline CDR1 and CDR2 sequences are MNHEY and SVGAGI. The CDR3 protein is CASSYEGFSYNEQFF. The CDR3 DNA is TGTGCCAGCAGTTACGAGGGATTTTCCTACAATGAGCAGTTCTTC.

The chain recombines TRBV6-6 with TRBJ1-4, with 11 nucleotides matching TRBD1. The V segment lost 7 bases and the J segment 5 bases; nucleotides outside the gene matches: 3. This CDR3 spans 14 amino acids. Germline assignment: CDR1 MNHNY and CDR2 SVGAGI (reference sequence). The CDR3 DNA reads TGTGCCAGCACCAGGGACAGGGGGAATGAAAAACTGTTTTTT. It translates to CASTRDRGNEKLFF.

This chain uses TRBV11-2 with TRBJ2-7; the D is unclear. This CDR3 has 11 residues. V was shortened by 1 base and J by 7 bases, with 5 bases between the two germline ends. Germline CDR1 and CDR2: SGHAT and FQNNGV. The CDR3 sequence: CASSLGIEQYF. CDR3 DNA sequence: TGTGCCAGCAGCTTAGGAATTGAGCAGTACTTC.

The chain recombines TRBV4-1 with TRBJ1-2, with a tentative D call TRBD1 (5 bases). The germline gives CDR1 MGHRA, CDR2 YSYEKL. The CDR3 is 15 amino acids. V was trimmed by 1 base and J by 4 bases, leaving 13 bases between them. The CDR3 protein is CASSQAYQGLYGYTF. CDR3 bases: TGCGCCAGCAGCCAAGCGTATCAGGGCCTCTATGGCTACACCTTC.

The chain combines TRBV9 with TRBJ2-3; TRBD2 matches 9 bases. In germline, CDR1 is SGDLS, CDR2 YYNGEE. Trimming removed 5 bases from V and 0 bases from J; junction bases left unmatched: 10. CDR3 size: 17 residues. The CDR3 DNA follows: TGTGCCAGCAGTAATATAGCGGGGGTTGTCAGCACAGATACGCAGTATTTT. It is translated as CASSNIAGVVSTDTQYF.

V usage is TRBV5-4 and J usage is TRBJ2-7; D could derive from TRBD1 or TRBD2 (6 bases each). Germline V gives CDR1 SGHNT, CDR2 YYREEE (reference sequence). V shed 4 bases and J shed 3 bases, with 17 bases lying between them. CDR3 size: 15 residues. CDR3 sequence (DNA): TGTGCCAGCAGCCCTGGGTTGGGGGGCCTCTACGAGCAGTACTTC. Its protein is CASSPGLGGLYEQYF.

This sequence joins TRBV7-9 and TRBJ1-5; tentatively, D is TRBD1 (6 bases). This CDR3 contains 14 residues. V was shortened by 5 bases and J by 5 bases, with 13 bases between the two germline ends. Germline V gene sequence: CDR1 SEHNR, CDR2 FQNEAQ (reference sequence). For the CDR3, the DNA is TGTGCCAGCAGCCCGGGAGGGGGGTATCAGCCCCAGCATTTT. This gives the protein CASSPGGGYQPQHF.

V usage is TRBV19 and J usage is TRBJ1-2; 7 bases align to TRBD1. With V trimmed by 4 bases and J by 5 bases, 10 bases remained unmatched. Per germline, CDR1 LNHDA and CDR2 SQIVND (reference sequence). This CDR3 is 15 amino acids long. Here the CDR3 reads CASSTPGTAVYGYTF. Here the CDR3 DNA reads TGTGCCAGTAGTACCCCAGGGACAGCCGTTTATGGCTACACCTTC.

This clone came up once. The chain has TRBV5-8 and TRBJ2-7; perhaps D is TRBD1 or TRBD2 (5 bases each). The germline V gene encodes CDR1 SGHTS and CDR2 YDEGEE. This CDR3 spans 19 amino acids. V shed 1 base and J shed 4 bases, with 27 bases lying between them. The CDR3 here is CASSLKWDLHRYLEYEQYF. In DNA form, the CDR3 reads TGTGCCAGCAGCTTGAAATGGGACCTACATCGGTACCTGGAATACGAGCAGTACTTC. The variable domain in full, completed from reference TRBV5-8 and TRBJ2-7, reads EAGVTQSPTHLIKTRGQQATLRCSPISGHTSVYWYQQALGLGLQFLLWYDEGEERNRGNFPPRFSGRQFPNYSSELNVNALELEDSALYLCASSLKWDLHRYLEYEQYFGPGTRLTVT.

V gene TRBV30 combines with J gene TRBJ1-1, with a weak D call TRBD1 (6 bases). This CDR3 region has 18 residues. The germline CDR1 and CDR2 sequences are GTSNPN and SVGIG (reference sequence). Trimming took off 8 bases at V and 0 bases at J, with 28 bases between the two ends. This CDR3 is CARNSILTGRFMNTEAFF. Here the CDR3 DNA reads TGTGCCCGAAATTCAATCCTGACAGGCCGCTTCATGAACACTGAAGCTTTCTTT.

CDR3 loop: CASSEESENTEAFF. The CDR3 DNA follows: TGTGCCAGCAGTGAAGAGTCGGAGAACACTGAAGCTTTCTTT. The chain uses TRBV6-1 and TRBJ1-1, with unresolved D. The CDR3 spans 14 residues. Germline CDR1 is MNHNS and CDR2 is SASEGT. The V gene lost 1 base and the J gene lost 1 base, with 7 bases spanning the gap.

The chain links TRBV2 to TRBJ2-1; D unresolved. The V end was cut by 7 bases, the J end by 6 bases, with 7 bases between. This CDR3 has 11 amino acids. Per germline, CDR1 SNHLY and CDR2 FYNNEI. CDR3 sequence: CASIGGNEQFF. CDR3 sequence (DNA): TGTGCCAGCATAGGCGGCAATGAGCAGTTCTTC.

The V call is TRBV7-9, the J call TRBJ2-1; D is unresolved. The ends were cut back, 7 bases at V and 8 bases at J, with 18 bases in the middle. The CDR3 sequence is 14 residues long. CDR1 is SEHNR, CDR2 FQNEAQ, per germline (reference sequence). The CDR3 region has the DNA TGTGCCAGCACAAAAGACCAGGTTAGCCATGAGCAGTTCTTC. Translation gives CASTKDQVSHEQFF.

The genes are TRBV4-1 and TRBJ2-3, with no clear D. Trimming cost V 4 bases and J 1 base, with 12 bases left between them. The CDR3 sequence is 15 residues long. Germline V lookup: CDR1 MGHRA, CDR2 YSYEKL. The CDR3 sequence is CASSRPDPGTDTQYF. As DNA, the CDR3 is TGCGCCAGCAGCCGGCCTGATCCTGGCACAGATACGCAGTATTTT.

This chain links TRBV6-1 with TRBJ1-2; 7 bases agree with TRBD1. In germline, CDR1 is MNHNS, CDR2 SASEGT. This CDR3 comprises 15 residues. The trim removed 5 bases at V and 8 bases at J, leaving 14 bases unmatched. CDR3 sequence reads: CASSRYRGLIPGYTF. CDR3 sequence (DNA): TGTGCCAGCAGTAGATACAGGGGCCTGATTCCCGGCTACACCTTC.

V and J are TRBV5-4 and TRBJ2-3; 14 nucleotides match TRBD2. Germline V CDR1 and CDR2: SGHNT, YYREEE (reference sequence). The CDR3 has 17 residues. Trimming at V came to 5 bases and at J to 4 bases, leaving 9 bases not matched to a gene. The CDR3 region is CASSFPSTSGGADTQYF. CDR3 sequence (DNA): TGTGCCAGCAGTTTCCCTTCGACTAGCGGGGGGGCAGATACGCAGTATTTT.

The J gene is TRBJ2-5, the V gene TRBV11-3; 9 bases agree with TRBD1. V lost 0 bases to trimming and J lost 3 bases; unmatched junction nucleotides: 8. The CDR3 loop spans 17 amino acids. Germline V gene sequence: CDR1 SGHNT, CDR2 YENEEA. CDR3 protein: CASSLDSGTGYEETQYF. CDR3 DNA sequence: TGTGCCAGCAGCTTAGACTCCGGGACAGGGTACGAAGAGACCCAGTACTTC.

The chain is built from TRBV6-5 and TRBJ2-7; D possibly uses TRBD1 or TRBD2 (5 bases each). CDR1 is MNHEY and CDR2 is SVGAGI in the germline V gene. Trimming stripped 5 bases from V and 0 bases from J, with 11 bases between. The CDR3 is 14 amino acids. This CDR3 is CASSIGTGSYEQYF. In DNA form, the CDR3 reads TGTGCCAGCAGTATCGGGACCGGCTCCTACGAGCAGTACTTC.

The genes are TRBV6-5 and TRBJ1-1; no firm D call. The CDR3 spans 13 residues. Germline V gene data show CDR1 as MNHEY and CDR2 as SVGAGI. V was cut by 3 bases and J by 4 bases, with 9 bases left in between. For the CDR3, the DNA is TGTGCCAGCAGTTATCTGGGAGGCACTGAAGCTTTCTTT. Protein product: CASSYLGGTEAFF.

The chain links TRBV5-4 to TRBJ2-1; 8 bases fit TRBD2. The CDR3 contains 15 residues. Germline V lookup: CDR1 SGHNT, CDR2 YYREEE (reference sequence). J was trimmed by 5 bases and V by 6 bases; bases with no gene match: 10. The CDR3 here is CASTSAGGPDNEQFF. DNA of the CDR3: TGTGCCAGCACCTCCGCGGGGGGTCCGGACAATGAGCAGTTCTTC.

The CDR3 is CASSPTSGGADTGELFF. The CDR3, as DNA: TGTGCCAGCAGTCCGACTAGCGGGGGGGCGGACACCGGGGAGCTGTTTTTT. The chain has TRBV27 and TRBJ2-2; 14 bases are a match to TRBD2. V was clipped by 5 bases and J by 3 bases; unmatched bases: 5. The CDR3 has 17 amino acids. Germline V CDR1 and CDR2: MNHEY, SMNVEV (reference sequence).

The rearrangement links TRBV5-1 to TRBJ2-1; 7 bases are a match to TRBD2. With 4 bases clipped from V and 0 bases from J, the junction kept 4 bases outside the gene matches. CDR3 length: 15 residues. Germline CDR1 and CDR2: SGHRS and YFSETQ. The CDR3 is CASSLTGGSYNEQFF. The CDR3 DNA is TGCGCCAGCAGCCTAACGGGGGGCTCCTACAATGAGCAGTTCTTC.